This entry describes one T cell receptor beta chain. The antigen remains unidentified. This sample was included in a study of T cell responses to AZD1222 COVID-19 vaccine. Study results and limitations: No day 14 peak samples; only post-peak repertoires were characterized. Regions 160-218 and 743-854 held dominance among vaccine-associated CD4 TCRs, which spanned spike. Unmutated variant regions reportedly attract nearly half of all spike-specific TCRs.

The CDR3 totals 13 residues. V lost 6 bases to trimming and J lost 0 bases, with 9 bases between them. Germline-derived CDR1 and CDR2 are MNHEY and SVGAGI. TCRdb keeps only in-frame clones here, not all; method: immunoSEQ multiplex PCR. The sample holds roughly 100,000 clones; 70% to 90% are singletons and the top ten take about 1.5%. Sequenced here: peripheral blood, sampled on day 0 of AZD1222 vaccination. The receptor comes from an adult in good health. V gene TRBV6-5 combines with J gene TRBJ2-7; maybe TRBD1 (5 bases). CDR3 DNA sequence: TGTGCCAGCAGGGACACAGCCTCCTACGAGCAGTACTTC. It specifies CASRDTASYEQYF.